These 24 T cell receptor beta chains originate from one sample sequenced in a study of T cell repertoires in cytomegalovirus infection. These TCRs' antigens remain unknown. TCRdb reprocessed the reads via MiXCR and lists one record per CDR3 protein. The sample records 60,000 to 75,000 distinct CDR3 sequences, approximately 22% being singletons. The sample was PBMCs, sequenced either directly or after in vitro stimulation (not recorded which). These TCRs come from a human donor in good health (CMV status not recorded). Some clones in this sample may be carry-over from other donors' samples.

The chain joins TRBV5-6 to TRBJ1-2; D may be TRBD1 (5 bases). The CDR3 is made up of 12 amino acids. Per the germline V gene, CDR1 is SGHDT and CDR2 is YYEEEE. The V end lost 4 bases, the J end lost 1 base, and 5 bases lay between the germline ends. For the CDR3, the DNA is TGTGCCAGCAGCAGGGGTAACTATGGCTACACCTTC. Amino acid sequence: CASSRGNYGYTF.

This clonotype was seen many times. The V and J genes are TRBV6-1 and TRBJ2-1; 15 bases are a match to TRBD2. Germline V gene sequence: CDR1 MNHNS, CDR2 SASEGT. The CDR3 consists of 19 residues. V lost 5 bases, J lost 3 bases, and 11 bases stayed unmatched. The CDR3 sequence: CASSSRGTSGRQYYNEQFF. The DNA for the CDR3 is TGTGCCAGCAGTTCAAGAGGGACTAGCGGGAGGCAATACTACAATGAGCAGTTCTTC.

This chain links TRBV5-4 with TRBJ2-1; 7 bases align to TRBD2. Per the germline V gene, CDR1 is SGHNT and CDR2 is YYREEE (reference sequence). This CDR3 is 15 amino acids long. With V trimmed by 0 bases and J by 9 bases, 9 bases remained unmatched. CDR3 coding DNA: TGTGCCAGCAGCTTGGGCGGGAGATTTATCCCTGAGCAGTTCTTC. Its protein is CASSLGGRFIPEQFF.

The chain links TRBV24-1 to TRBJ2-1; D is ambiguous. Trimming stripped 4 bases from V and 14 bases from J, with 17 bases between. Germline CDR1 KGHDR, CDR2 SFDVKD. The length of the CDR3 is 13 residues. CDR3 DNA: TGTGCCACCAGTGACGTCGAGACGGACCCTGAGTTCTTC. It codes for CATSDVETDPEFF.

This clonotype was picked up many times. This chain joins TRBV30 and TRBJ1-3, with no clear D. CDR1 GTSNPN and CDR2 SVGIG come from the germline V gene (reference sequence). This CDR3 is built from 15 residues. V was pared by 0 bases and J by 0 bases, with 9 bases between. CDR3 nucleotides: TGTGCCTGGAGTGTAAGCTGGACCTCTGGAAACACCATATATTTT. As protein: CAWSVSWTSGNTIYF.

This clonotype was seen repeatedly, ten times or more. The V gene is TRBV19, the J gene TRBJ2-6, with 9 bases that match TRBD1. CDR1 and CDR2 from the germline V gene are LNHDA and SQIVND (reference sequence). This CDR3 contains 19 residues. V lost 5 bases, J lost 1 base, and 12 bases stayed unmatched. This CDR3 is CASSPRTGVTLSGANVLTF. CDR3 DNA sequence: TGTGCCAGTAGTCCTCGGACAGGGGTAACTTTGTCTGGGGCCAACGTCCTGACTTTC.

J is TRBJ2-3 and V is TRBV28; 11 nucleotides match TRBD1. The CDR3 loop spans 15 amino acids. J lost 4 bases, V lost 6 bases, and 6 bases had no gene match. Per germline, CDR1 MDHEN and CDR2 SYDVKM. The CDR3 here is CASRAPGQGADTQYF. The CDR3 nucleotides read TGTGCCAGCAGAGCCCCGGGACAGGGGGCAGATACGCAGTATTTT.

The chain uses TRBV12-3 or TRBV12-4 and TRBJ2-2, with 9 bases that match TRBD1. The CDR3 has 17 amino acids. The trim removed 6 bases at V and 2 bases at J, leaving 10 bases unmatched. The CDR3 sequence: CASRPSVGQGNTGELFF. DNA for the CDR3: TGTGCCAGCAGACCAAGCGTGGGACAGGGTAACACCGGGGAGCTGTTTTTT.

The genes are TRBV7-9 and TRBJ2-2; D unresolved. Looked up from germline, CDR1 is SEHNR and CDR2 is FQNEAQ (reference sequence). The V end was cut by 1 base, the J end by 1 base, with 13 bases between. This CDR3 spans 17 amino acids. The chain's CDR3 is CASSLVREPWNTGELFF. CDR3 coding DNA: TGTGCCAGCAGCTTAGTTCGTGAACCCTGGAACACCGGGGAGCTGTTTTTT.

The V gene is TRBV7-3, the J gene TRBJ2-1, with TRBD2 identical over 9 bases. CDR1 is SGHTA, CDR2 FQGTGA, per germline. J gave up 10 bases and V 2 bases, and 9 bases lay outside the gene matches. The CDR3 contains 15 residues. The CDR3 DNA reads TGTGCCAGCAGCTTATGGGCGGGGGGGGGATTGGAGCAGTTCTTC. This encodes CASSLWAGGGLEQFF. Variable domain in full (rest from reference TRBV7-3 and TRBJ2-1): GAGVSQTPSNKVTEKGKYVELRCDPISGHTALYWYRQSLGQGPEFLIYFQGTGAADDSGLPNDRFFAVRPEGSVSTLKIQRTERGDSAVYLCASSLWAGGGLEQFFGPGTRLTVL.

A note on this clonotype: One junction end disagrees with the germline gene, perhaps due to a read error. The chain couples TRBV5-4 to TRBJ2-1; a possible D gene is TRBD2 (5 bases). Germline CDR1 is SGHNT and CDR2 is YYREEE (reference sequence). CDR3 length: 16 residues. The CDR3 DNA follows: TGTGCCAGCAGCTTGGGAGGGTCTAGCTCCCACAATGAGCAGTTCTTC. Its translation: CASSLGGSSSHNEQFF.

This clonotype was detected ten times or more. The genes are TRBV7-8 and TRBJ2-7; the match to TRBD2 covers 11 bases. V was pared by 5 bases and J by 6 bases, with 9 bases of the junction left unmatched. The CDR3 consists of 15 residues. Germline values: CDR1 SGHVS, CDR2 FQNEAQ. CDR3 protein: CASSPLAGGAGEQYV. DNA of the CDR3: TGTGCCAGCAGCCCTCTAGCGGGAGGAGCGGGCGAGCAGTACGTC.

The chain links TRBV6-2 or TRBV6-3 to TRBJ2-1; TRBD2 aligns across 15 bases. V lost 2 bases, J lost 7 bases, and 3 bases stayed unmatched. This CDR3 is built from 16 residues. Germline V CDR1 and CDR2: MNHEY, SVGEGT. CDR3 DNA sequence: TGTGCCAGCAGTTACGGACTAGCGGGAGGGTTGAATGAGCAGTTCTTC. This sequence encodes CASSYGLAGGLNEQFF.

The chain recombines TRBV5-5 with TRBJ2-1, with 11 positions matching TRBD2. The J segment lost 9 bases and the V segment lost 0 bases, leaving 8 bases of the junction unmatched. Germline V CDR1 and CDR2: SGHKS, YYEKEE (reference sequence). CDR3 length: 16 residues. The CDR3 DNA follows: TGTGCCAGCAGCTTGGATTTAGCGGGAGGGGTAGGTGAGCAGTTCTTC. This translates into CASSLDLAGGVGEQFF.

The sample holds a few counts of this clonotype. This chain links TRBV7-9 with TRBJ2-7; the match to TRBD1 covers 11 bases. CDR1 and CDR2 (germline): SEHNR, FQNEAQ (reference sequence). The CDR3 totals 14 residues. With V trimmed by 7 bases and J by 6 bases, 8 bases remained unmatched. In DNA, the CDR3 is TGTGCCAGCACCAAAGGGACAGGGGGACCCGAGCAGTACTTC. Amino acids: CASTKGTGGPEQYF.

In its sample, this clonotype was seen a few times. The V gene is TRBV12-3 or TRBV12-4, the J gene TRBJ1-2, with unresolved D. Trimming took 0 bases from V and 4 from J, leaving 6 bases between them. This CDR3 has 13 amino acids. CDR3 sequence (DNA): TGTGCCAGCAGTTTAGCAGGAACCTATGGCTACACCTTC. This sequence encodes CASSLAGTYGYTF.

The sample holds a few counts of this clonotype. DNA for the CDR3: TGTGCCAGCAGTGACAGTGTGGCTGTCAATGAGCAGTTCTTC. It translates to CASSDSVAVNEQFF. The V gene is TRBV6-4, the J gene TRBJ2-1; D gene uncertain. This CDR3 has 14 residues. Germline-derived CDR1 and CDR2 are MRHNA and SNTAGT. V was clipped by 2 bases and J by 6 bases, with 11 bases between them.

This clonotype was recorded many times. The gene calls are TRBV7-2 and TRBJ2-1; 7 bases match TRBD2. V was clipped by 0 bases and J by 6 bases; unmatched bases: 8. This CDR3 contains 16 residues. Per the germline V gene, CDR1 is SGHTA and CDR2 is FQGNSA. CDR3 region: CASSLASRREFNEQFF. For the CDR3, the DNA is TGTGCCAGCAGCTTAGCGAGTAGGCGGGAGTTCAATGAGCAGTTCTTC.

This clonotype appeared a few times. The CDR3, as DNA: TGTGCCAGTAAAGATACAGCCTATGGCTACACCTTC. Translation gives CASKDTAYGYTF. The genes are TRBV19 and TRBJ1-2; D uncertain. V lost 7 bases and J 4 bases, leaving 10 bases between the germline ends. The CDR3 extends over 12 amino acids. Per the germline V gene, CDR1 is LNHDA and CDR2 is SQIVND (reference sequence). Supplemented by reference TRBV19 and TRBJ1-2, the full variable domain reads DGGITQSPKYLFRKEGQNVTLSCEQNLNHDAMYWYRQDPGQGLRLIYYSQIVNDFQKGDIAEGYSVSREKKESFPLTVTSAQKNPTAFYLCASKDTAYGYTFGSGTRLTVV.

This chain joins TRBV20-1 and TRBJ2-7, with 8 bases identical to TRBD1. This CDR3 is 13 amino acids long. CDR1 is DFQATT and CDR2 is SNEGSKA in the germline V gene (reference sequence). V trimming: 3 bases; J trimming: 4 bases; junction bases outside the gene matches: 5. CDR3 DNA sequence: TGCAGTGCTAGTGGGCAGGGGGCGTACGAGCAGTACTTC. Its protein product is CSASGQGAYEQYF.

The rearrangement joins TRBV18 to TRBJ2-1; D possibly uses TRBD1 or TRBD2 (6 bases each). Per the germline V gene, CDR1 is KGHSH and CDR2 is LQKENI. The length of the CDR3 is 16 residues. Trimming shortened V by 3 bases and J by 0 bases, and 12 bases separated the two germline ends. The CDR3 loop reads CASSPSPGASYNEQFF. The CDR3 region has the DNA TGTGCCAGCTCACCTAGTCCGGGGGCCTCCTACAATGAGCAGTTCTTC.

In its sample, this clonotype was seen a few times. The chain combines TRBV7-2 with TRBJ1-1; D unresolved. V lost 1 base and J 7 bases, leaving 13 bases between the germline ends. The length of the CDR3 is 14 residues. The germline gives CDR1 SGHTA, CDR2 FQGNSA. The CDR3 nucleotides read TGTGCCAGCAGCTTAGTGGCAAGGTCGAATGAAGCTTTCTTT. It encodes CASSLVARSNEAFF.

The CDR3 DNA follows: TGTGCCAGCAGCCAAGTGAACAGGGGGCTCGATGAGCAGTTCTTC. This sequence encodes CASSQVNRGLDEQFF. The chain joins TRBV3-1 to TRBJ2-1, with 9 bases fitting TRBD1. J lost 8 bases, V lost 1 base, and 6 bases had no gene match. CDR1 and CDR2 (germline): LGHDT, YNNKEL (reference sequence). CDR3 length: 15 residues.

There are a few counts of this clonotype. The chain links TRBV27 to TRBJ1-2, with 10 bases aligning to TRBD1. CDR1 and CDR2 (germline): MNHEY, SMNVEV (reference sequence). Unmatched junction bases numbered 3, after V lost 4 bases and J lost 4 bases. This CDR3 is built from 14 residues. CDR3 DNA: TGTGCCAGCAGTTCCGGACAGGGGGTCTATGGCTACACCTTC. This sequence encodes CASSSGQGVYGYTF.